This T cell receptor beta chain is from a study of blood T cell repertoires in COVID-19. Study background: The cDNA or gDNA used as material had been derived from T cells, B-cell-depleted T cells, or PBMCs.

This clone was seen just once. CDR3 size: 14 residues. V lost 5 bases and J lost 6; bases outside the gene matches: 8. CDR1 and CDR2 from the germline V gene are ENHRY and SYGVKD. TCRdb's copy holds only in-frame clones and misses some; the assay was immunoSEQ multiplex PCR. The sample shows around 300,000 clones, around 87% of them seen only once. Individuals aged about 18 to 89 years were recruited from about two dozen US areas. Donors were grouped by their self-reported clinical history. This chain uses TRBV10-3 with TRBJ1-2, with 8 bases lining up with TRBD1. The specimen sequenced was PBMCs or T cells enriched from blood (not recorded which). The receptor's source is a woman aged 25 to 45 who had recovered from COVID-19. The CDR3 bases are TGTGCCATCAGTACAACCGGGACAGGCGATGGCTACACCTTC. Translating gives CAISTTGTGDGYTF.